This T cell receptor (beta chain) was sequenced during a study of blood T cell repertoires in COVID-19. For the study at large: Both acute and convalescent COVID-19 samples were obtained from the United States, Italy and Spain. T cells, B-cell-depleted T cells, or PBMCs supplied cDNA or gDNA.

The CDR3 runs to 14 residues. Trimming left V 6 bases short and J 4 bases short, with 13 bases between. Germline CDR1 MDHEN, CDR2 SYDVKM. In the original workflow: Estimation of nucleated cell counts was performed using reference gene primer amplification. Sequencing used immunoSEQ multiplex PCR; TCRdb keeps in-frame clones, though not all of them. V and J calls and clone size are copied from that table; D and trimming were computed from the DNA. The sample holds 210,000 or so clones, 80% to 90% seen once. The TCR sequence derives from a woman between 65 and 79 years old with active or convalescent COVID-19. The sample comprised peripheral blood. The chain joins TRBV28 to TRBJ1-5; a possible D gene is TRBD1 (5 bases). The CDR3 DNA is TGTGCCAGCAGCACCTCAAGGGGTAATCAGCCCCAGCATTTT. It is translated as CASSTSRGNQPQHF. The variable domain in full, with the rest retrieved from reference TRBV28 and TRBJ1-5, is DVKVTQSSRYLVKRTGEKVFLECVQDMDHENMFWYRQDPGLGLRLIYFSYDVKMKEKGDIPEGYSVSREKKERFSLILESASTNQTSMYLCASSTSRGNQPQHFGDGTRLSIL.